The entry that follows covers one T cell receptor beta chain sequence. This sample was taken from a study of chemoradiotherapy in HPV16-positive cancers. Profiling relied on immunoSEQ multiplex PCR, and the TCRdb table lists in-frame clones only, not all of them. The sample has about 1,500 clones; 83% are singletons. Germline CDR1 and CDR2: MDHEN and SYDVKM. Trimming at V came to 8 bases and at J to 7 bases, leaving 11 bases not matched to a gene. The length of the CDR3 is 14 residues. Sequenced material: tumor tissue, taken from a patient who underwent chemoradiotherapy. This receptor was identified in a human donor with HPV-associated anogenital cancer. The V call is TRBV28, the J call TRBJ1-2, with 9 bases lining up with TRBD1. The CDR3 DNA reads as TGTGCCAGCGGAACAGGGGGCGGGTCCATTGGCTACACCTTC. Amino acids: CASGTGGGSIGYTF.